This is a list of T cell receptor beta chains from one sample in a study of blood T cell repertoires in COVID-19. The repertoire was sequenced with immunoSEQ multiplex PCR; TCRdb's copy has only in-frame clones and lacks some. Of some 220,000 clones listed, about 85% were seen once; the top ten hold under 3%. What was sequenced was PBMCs or T cells enriched from blood (not recorded which). Source of these receptors: a woman aged 25 to 45 who had recovered from COVID-19. The conserved cysteine and the conserved F or W are not part of the CDR3 here.

v_call	j_call	cdr3_aa
TRBV4-1	TRBJ2-7	ASSQVPRAEYEQY
TRBV5-1	TRBJ2-3	ASSGLAGESTDTQY
TRBV6-6	TRBJ2-5	ASSSGLAGGPETQY
TRBV13	TRBJ1-2	ASSLFPSYGYT
TRBV11-1	TRBJ2-3	ASSPGLHSITDTQY
TRBV11-1	TRBJ2-5	ASSLGSGGGETQY
TRBV5-1	TRBJ1-2	ASSLATGIEGYT
TRBV10-3	TRBJ2-6	AISDRASGANVLT
TRBV5-6	TRBJ1-2	ASSARGPSSGYT
TRBV5-4	TRBJ1-2	ASSREQGFNT
TRBV27	TRBJ1-1	ASSYASGGWAF
TRBV5-4	TRBJ1-4	ASSLGQAGKLF
TRBV15	TRBJ1-5	ATSRDLGANQPQH
TRBV5-8	TRBJ1-3	ASSRTGESTGNTIY
TRBV2	TRBJ1-2	ASSPDRGSVYGYT
TRBV29-1	TRBJ1-3	SVASGNTIY
TRBV6-2/TRBV6-3	TRBJ2-7	ASSGSGLAIRRPYEQY
TRBV29-1	TRBJ1-2	SGLQSYGYT
TRBV7-2	TRBJ2-7	ASSYRQGTYEQY
TRBV4-1	TRBJ1-1	ASSQEKVWEYTEAF
TRBV5-1	TRBJ2-7	ASSFPRGQAGTYEQY
TRBV7-2	TRBJ1-1	ASSGGGAGTTEAF
TRBV7-6	TRBJ1-5	ASSLSDNQPQH
TRBV7-9	TRBJ2-5	ASNSLAGYETQY
TRBV6-4	TRBJ2-3	ASSDSSSGGVDTQY
TRBV4-2	TRBJ2-6	ASSQVAGGLPLSGANVLT
TRBV11-3	TRBJ1-1	ASTGLNTEAF